The sequence of this TCR beta chain was determined in a study of T cell changes during pregnancy in multiple sclerosis. The assay was immunoSEQ multiplex PCR, and TCRdb's table has in-frame clones only and misses some. The sample has around 100,000 clones, approximately 90% seen once. V was clipped by 3 bases and J by 7 bases; unmatched bases: 10. Germline lookup yields CDR1 GTSNPN and CDR2 SVGIG (reference sequence). The CDR3 contains 15 residues. The chain combines TRBV30 with TRBJ1-5; 9 positions agree with TRBD1. Sequenced material: peripheral blood, taken in the third trimester of pregnancy. This receptor was taken from a female donor with multiple sclerosis, enrolled in a pregnancy study. CDR3 nucleotide sequence: TGTGCCTGGAGCAGGAGGGACAGGGTGGAGCAGCCCCAGCATTTT. This encodes CAWSRRDRVEQPQHF.